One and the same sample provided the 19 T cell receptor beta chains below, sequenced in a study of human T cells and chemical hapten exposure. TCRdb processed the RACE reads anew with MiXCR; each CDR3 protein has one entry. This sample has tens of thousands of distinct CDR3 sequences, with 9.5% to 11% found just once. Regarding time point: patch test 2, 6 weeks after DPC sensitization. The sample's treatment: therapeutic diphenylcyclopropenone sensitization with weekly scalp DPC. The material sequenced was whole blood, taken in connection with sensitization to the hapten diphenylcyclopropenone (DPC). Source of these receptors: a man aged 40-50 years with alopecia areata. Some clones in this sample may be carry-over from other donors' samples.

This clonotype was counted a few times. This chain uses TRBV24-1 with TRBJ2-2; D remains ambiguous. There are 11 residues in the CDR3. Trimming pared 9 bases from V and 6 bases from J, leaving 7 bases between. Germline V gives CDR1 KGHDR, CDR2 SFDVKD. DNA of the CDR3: TGTGCCACCTCATTGTCCGGGGAGCTGTTTTTT. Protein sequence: CATSLSGELFF.

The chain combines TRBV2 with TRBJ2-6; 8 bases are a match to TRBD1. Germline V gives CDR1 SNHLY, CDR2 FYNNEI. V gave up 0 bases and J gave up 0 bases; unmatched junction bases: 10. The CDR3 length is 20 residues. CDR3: CASSEAGTGLADSGANVLTF. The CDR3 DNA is TGTGCCAGCAGTGAAGCGGGGACAGGCCTTGCCGACTCTGGGGCCAACGTCCTGACTTTC.

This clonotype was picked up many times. The CDR3 DNA reads TGTGCCAGCAGCTTGGGGAGCGGGAGGGGTTCAGATACGCAGTATTTT. Translated: CASSLGSGRGSDTQYF. The chain has TRBV7-2 and TRBJ2-3, with 10 positions matching TRBD2. CDR1 SGHTA and CDR2 FQGNSA come from the germline V gene. The CDR3 is made up of 16 amino acids. With V trimmed by 3 bases and J by 4 bases, 7 bases remained unmatched.

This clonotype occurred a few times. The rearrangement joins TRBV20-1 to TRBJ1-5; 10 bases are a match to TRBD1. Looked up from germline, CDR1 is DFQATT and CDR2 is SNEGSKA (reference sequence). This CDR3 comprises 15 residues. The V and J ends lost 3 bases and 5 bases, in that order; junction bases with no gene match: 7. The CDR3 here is CSASQTGGGDQPQHF. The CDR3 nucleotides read TGCAGTGCTAGTCAGACAGGGGGCGGAGATCAGCCCCAGCATTTT.

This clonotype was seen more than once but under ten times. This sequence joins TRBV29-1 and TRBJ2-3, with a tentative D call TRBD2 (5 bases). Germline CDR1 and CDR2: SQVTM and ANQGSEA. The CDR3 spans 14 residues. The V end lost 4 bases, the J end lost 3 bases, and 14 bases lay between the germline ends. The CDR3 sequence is CSVGSWERTDTQYF. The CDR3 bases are TGCAGCGTTGGTAGCTGGGAGAGGACAGATACGCAGTATTTT.

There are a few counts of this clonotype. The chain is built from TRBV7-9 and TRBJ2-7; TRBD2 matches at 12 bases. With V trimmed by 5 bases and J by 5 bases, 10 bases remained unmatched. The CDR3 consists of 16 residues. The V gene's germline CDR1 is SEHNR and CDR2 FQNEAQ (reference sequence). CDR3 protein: CASSRLGPSGRDEQYF. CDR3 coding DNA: TGTGCCAGCAGCCGACTCGGTCCTAGCGGGAGGGACGAGCAGTACTTC.

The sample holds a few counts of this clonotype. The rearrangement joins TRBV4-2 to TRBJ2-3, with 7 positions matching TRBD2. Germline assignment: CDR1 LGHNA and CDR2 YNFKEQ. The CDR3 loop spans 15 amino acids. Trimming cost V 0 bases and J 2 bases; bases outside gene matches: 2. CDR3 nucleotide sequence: TGTGCCAGCAGCCAAGATGGGACTAACACAGATACGCAGTATTTT. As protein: CASSQDGTNTDTQYF.

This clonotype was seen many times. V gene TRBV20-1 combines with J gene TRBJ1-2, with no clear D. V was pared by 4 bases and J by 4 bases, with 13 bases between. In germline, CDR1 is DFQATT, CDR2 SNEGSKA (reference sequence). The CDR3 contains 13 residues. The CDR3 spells CSAKLRQVYGYTF. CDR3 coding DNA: TGCAGTGCTAAATTAAGGCAGGTCTATGGCTACACCTTC.

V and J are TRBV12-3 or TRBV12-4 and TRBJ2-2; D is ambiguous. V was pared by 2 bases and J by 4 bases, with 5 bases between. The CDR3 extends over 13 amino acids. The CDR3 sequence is CASSLSVTGELFF. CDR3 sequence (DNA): TGTGCCAGCAGTTTAAGTGTCACCGGGGAGCTGTTTTTT.

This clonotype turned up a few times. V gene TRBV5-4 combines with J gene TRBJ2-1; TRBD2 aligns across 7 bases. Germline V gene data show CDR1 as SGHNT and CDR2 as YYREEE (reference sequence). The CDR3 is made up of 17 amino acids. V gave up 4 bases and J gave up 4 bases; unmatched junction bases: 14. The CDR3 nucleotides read TGTGCCAGCAGCAACCCGCTACGCGGGAGCCGGTACAATGAGCAGTTCTTC. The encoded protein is CASSNPLRGSRYNEQFF.

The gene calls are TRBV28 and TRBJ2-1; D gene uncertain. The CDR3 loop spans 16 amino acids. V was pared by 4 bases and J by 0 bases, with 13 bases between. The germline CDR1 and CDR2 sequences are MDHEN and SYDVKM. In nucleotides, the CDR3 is TGTGCCAGCAGTTCCTCCTGGGGTAGCTCCTACAATGAGCAGTTCTTC. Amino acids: CASSSSWGSSYNEQFF.

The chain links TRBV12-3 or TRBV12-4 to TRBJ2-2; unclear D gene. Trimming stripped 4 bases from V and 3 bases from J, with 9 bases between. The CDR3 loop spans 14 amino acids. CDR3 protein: CASSSNLYTGELFF. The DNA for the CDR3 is TGTGCCAGCAGTTCTAATCTGTACACCGGGGAGCTGTTTTTT.

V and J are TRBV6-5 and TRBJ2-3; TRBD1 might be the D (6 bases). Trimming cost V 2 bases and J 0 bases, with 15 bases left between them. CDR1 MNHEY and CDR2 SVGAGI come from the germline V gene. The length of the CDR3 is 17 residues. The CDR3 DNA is TGTGCCAGCAGTTACAATGCCAGGGGCGGAAGCACAGATACGCAGTATTTT. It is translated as CASSYNARGGSTDTQYF.

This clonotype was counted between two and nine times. The CDR3 nucleotides read TGTGCCAGCAGCTTTCTCCCGGGTCGGCTCTCTGGAAACACCATATATTTT. This gives the protein CASSFLPGRLSGNTIYF. This sequence joins TRBV7-2 and TRBJ1-3, with unresolved D. This CDR3 is built from 17 residues. The V gene lost 3 bases and the J gene lost 0 bases, with 15 bases spanning the gap. From germline, CDR1 is SGHTA and CDR2 FQGNSA. Variable domain in full (rest from reference TRBV7-2 and TRBJ1-3): GAGVSQSPSNKVTEKGKDVELRCDPISGHTALYWYRQSLGQGLEFLIYFQGNSAPDKSGLPSDRFSAERTGGSVSTLTIQRTQQEDSAVYLCASSFLPGRLSGNTIYFGEGSWLTVV.

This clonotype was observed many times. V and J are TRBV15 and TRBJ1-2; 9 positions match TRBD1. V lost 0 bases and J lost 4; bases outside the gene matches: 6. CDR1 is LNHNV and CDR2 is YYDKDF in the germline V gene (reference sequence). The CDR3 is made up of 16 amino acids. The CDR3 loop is CATSRDQGQGAYGYTF. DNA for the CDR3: TGTGCCACCAGCAGAGATCAGGGACAGGGAGCCTATGGCTACACCTTC.

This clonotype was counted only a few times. CDR3 coding DNA: TGCGCCAGCAGCTTGGCCGGGAGGAACACTGAAGCTTTCTTT. It codes for CASSLAGRNTEAFF. The chain carries TRBV5-1 and TRBJ1-1; D remains unclear. V lost 0 bases and J lost 1, with 7 bases in between. Per the germline V gene, CDR1 is SGHRS and CDR2 is YFSETQ. The CDR3 is 14 amino acids. Together with reference TRBV5-1 and TRBJ1-1, the CDR3 gives the full variable domain: KAGVTQTPRYLIKTRGQQVTLSCSPISGHRSVSWYQQTPGQGLQFLFEYFSETQRNKGNFPGRFSGRQFSNSRSEMNVSTLELGDSALYLCASSLAGRNTEAFFGQGTRLTVV.

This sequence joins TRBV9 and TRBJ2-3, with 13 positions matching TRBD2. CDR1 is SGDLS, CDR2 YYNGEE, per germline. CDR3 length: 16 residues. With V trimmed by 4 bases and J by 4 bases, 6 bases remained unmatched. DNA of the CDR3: TGTGCCAGCAGCATACTAGCGGGAGGGATCGCAGATACGCAGTATTTT. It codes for CASSILAGGIADTQYF.

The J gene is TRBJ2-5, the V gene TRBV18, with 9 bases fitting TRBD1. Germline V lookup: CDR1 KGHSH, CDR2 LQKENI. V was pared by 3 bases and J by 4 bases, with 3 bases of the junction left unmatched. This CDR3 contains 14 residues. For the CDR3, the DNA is TGTGCCAGCTCACCGGGACAGGGCCGAGAGACCCAGTACTTC. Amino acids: CASSPGQGRETQYF. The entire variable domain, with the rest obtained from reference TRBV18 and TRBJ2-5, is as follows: NAGVMQNPRHLVRRRGQEARLRCSPMKGHSHVYWYRQLPEEGLKFMVYLQKENIIDESGMPKERFSAEFPKEGPSILRIQQVVRGDSAAYFCASSPGQGRETQYFGPGTRLLVL.

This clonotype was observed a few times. CDR3 sequence: CASTTTGGAYNEQFF. CDR3 nucleotides: TGTGCCAGCACCACTACAGGGGGCGCGTACAATGAGCAGTTCTTC. This rearrangement joins TRBV27 to TRBJ2-1, with 9 bases that match TRBD1. Germline V gene data show CDR1 as MNHEY and CDR2 as SMNVEV (reference sequence). V dropped 7 bases and J dropped 4; count of bases not matched to a gene: 8. The CDR3 loop spans 15 amino acids.